This note documents a single T cell receptor (beta chain) sequence. This CDR3 has 15 residues. Deletions cut 4 bases from V and 2 bases from J, with 16 bases between. Per germline, CDR1 SGHNT and CDR2 YYREEE (reference sequence). For TCR, cDNA came from 5'RACE template switching, which added a universal primer site and UMIs. MiXCR, applied by TCRdb to the 5' RACE reads, yields one record per CDR3 protein. This sample carries hundreds of thousands of distinct CDR3 sequences, approximately 15% of them seen once, and the ten largest clones take more than 13%. This sample is part of a study of T cells after yellow fever vaccination. As for the study in general: SMART-Seq v4 Ultra Low Input prepared libraries from low-cell fractions.

The sample consisted of PBMCs, taken on the day of the yellow fever booster vaccination. The rearrangement uses TRBV5-4 and TRBJ2-7; the D gene is possibly TRBD2 (6 bases). This TCR came from a young man who received the YFV17D yellow fever vaccine. The DNA for the CDR3 is TGTGCCAGCAGCACGACTAGTAACCCAGCCTACGAGCAGTACTTC. As protein: CASSTTSNPAYEQYF. Full variable domain (remainder filled in from reference TRBV5-4 and TRBJ2-7): ETGVTQSPTHLIKTRGQQVTLRCSSQSGHNTVSWYQQALGQGPQFIFQYYREEENGRGNFPPRFSGLQFPNYSSELNVNALELDDSALYLCASSTTSNPAYEQYFGPGTRLTVT.